The source of this TCR beta chain is a study of OX40 agonist ivuxolimab in advanced cancers. Study background: Among those enrolled, mean age was 60 years (range roughly 23 to 85) and about 81% were male. Notes on the study in general: Patients with a partial response at 0.1-3.0 mg/kg had among the lowest clonal expansion.

A note on this clone: Its antigen is as yet unknown.

The assay was immunoSEQ multiplex PCR, and TCRdb's table has in-frame clones only and misses some. The profile shows over 35,000 clones, approximately 88% of them singletons. Germline loops: CDR1 MNHEY, CDR2 SVGAGI. The CDR3 runs 14 residues. V was clipped by 2 bases and J by 8 bases, with 15 bases between them. The rearrangement uses TRBV6-5 and TRBJ1-2; D gene uncertain. The source of this sequence is an adult with an advanced solid tumor such as melanoma, head and neck, liver or kidney cancer. Specimen: CD4+ or CD8+ T cells sorted from blood, collected in a trial of the OX40 agonist ivuxolimab. The CDR3 here is CASSYLGSARGYTF. In DNA form, the CDR3 reads TGTGCCAGCAGTTACCTCGGGTCCGCTCGGGGCTACACCTTC.